This is a list of T cell receptor beta chains from one sample in a study of T-cell memory formation after mild COVID-19. One entry per CDR3 protein, called by TCRdb with MiXCR from the 5' RACE reads. Among about 300,000 distinct CDR3 sequences, roughly 21% were seen once, and the ten largest hold over 20%. What was sequenced was PBMCs or a T cell subset sorted from them (not recorded which). All receptors come from a man aged 18 to 29 who had mild COVID-19 (a few samples of this study predate the infection). Cell type and time point are not known. Both conserved end residues are part of each CDR3. The D gene is left open where the match is weak. Only part of the rows carry a size: once, few, many, or a class if the clone is expanded.

TRBV4-3,15,.,.,TRBJ1-1,CASSQEALENTEAFF,TGCGCCAGCAGCCAAGAGGCTCTAGAGAACACTGAAGCTTTCTTT
TRBV5-1,14,TRBD1,few,TRBJ1-1,CASKRQGSNTEAFF,TGCGCCAGCAAAAGACAGGGTTCCAACACTGAAGCTTTCTTT
TRBV7-3,15,.,few,TRBJ1-6,CASSQNPSGNSPLHF,TGTGCCAGCAGCCAAAACCCTTCAGGGAATTCACCCCTCCACTTT
TRBV9,16,.,.,TRBJ2-3,CASSDGTHLSTNTQYF,TGTGCCAGCAGCGACGGGACCCACCTTTCCACGAATACGCAGTATTTT
TRBV7-2,17,TRBD1,.,TRBJ1-4,CASSDLGPGQGFEKLFF,TGTGCCAGCAGCGACCTAGGCCCGGGACAGGGGTTCGAAAAACTGTTTTTT
TRBV7-9,10,TRBD2,few,TRBJ2-1,CASGTGGPFF,TGTGCCAGCGGCACGGGGGGTCCATTCTTC
TRBV2,13,.,few,TRBJ2-1,CASSSPAGGEQFF,TGTGCCAGCAGCTCTCCCGCGGGCGGAGAGCAGTTCTTC
TRBV7-2,16,.,once,TRBJ2-3,CASSPLAWPGTDTQYF,TGTGCCAGCAGCCCCCTCGCCTGGCCGGGCACAGATACGCAGTATTTT
TRBV7-2,13,.,many,TRBJ2-5,CASSFTKRETQYF,TGTGCCAGCAGCTTTACGAAAAGAGAGACCCAGTACTTC
TRBV4-2,13,.,few,TRBJ1-3,CASSQDIRNTIYF,TGTGCCAGCAGCCAGGATATTCGAAACACCATATATTTT
TRBV9,12,.,few,TRBJ1-2,CASSVVGFDLTF,TGTGCCAGCAGCGTAGTAGGATTCGATCTAACCTTC
TRBV11-2,12,.,few,TRBJ2-5,CASSLWRETQYF,TGTGCCAGCAGCTTATGGCGGGAGACCCAGTACTTC
TRBV7-8,14,.,few,TRBJ2-7,CASSLDPKPYEQYF,TGTGCCAGCAGCTTAGATCCGAAACCCTACGAGCAGTACTTC
TRBV4-3,17,.,few,TRBJ1-5,CASSQGPLASSNQPQHF,TGCGCCAGCAGCCAAGGTCCGCTAGCAAGTAGCAATCAGCCCCAGCATTTT
TRBV5-6,16,TRBD1,.,TRBJ1-5,CASSRGQGRGNQPQHF,TGTGCCAGCAGCCGGGGACAGGGAAGAGGCAATCAGCCCCAGCATTTT
TRBV28,14,.,.,TRBJ1-4,CASSPWGDYEKLFF,TGTGCCAGCAGTCCGTGGGGGGATTATGAAAAACTGTTTTTT
TRBV6-5,15,.,.,TRBJ2-5,CASSYSPSRQETQYF,TGTGCCAGCAGTTACTCCCCCTCACGCCAAGAGACCCAGTACTTC
TRBV20-1,12,TRBD1,.,TRBJ2-7,CSAHTGAREQYF,TGCAGTGCTCATACAGGGGCGCGCGAGCAGTACTTC
TRBV18,14,TRBD1,.,TRBJ2-1,CASSDRQGYNEQFF,TGTGCCAGCTCTGACCGACAGGGCTACAATGAGCAGTTCTTC
TRBV29-1,14,TRBD1,.,TRBJ1-2,CSVEVRTGGYGYTF,TGCAGCGTTGAAGTTAGGACAGGGGGCTATGGCTACACCTTC
TRBV6-5,11,TRBD1,.,TRBJ2-1,CASSLTGGWFF,TGTGCCAGCAGTCTTACAGGGGGCTGGTTCTTC
TRBV7-3,13,.,few,TRBJ2-3,CASRLTPTDTQYF,TGTGCCAGCAGATTGACCCCCACAGATACGCAGTATTTT
TRBV4-2,17,.,.,TRBJ2-2,CASSQELGPGHTGELFF,TGTGCCAGCAGCCAAGAGCTGGGCCCAGGGCACACCGGGGAGCTGTTTTTT
TRBV4-1,13,.,many,TRBJ2-3,CASSQVPGGAQYF,TGCGCCAGCAGCCAAGTGCCCGGTGGTGCGCAGTATTTT
TRBV2,14,.,.,TRBJ2-1,CASRGGGSYNEQFF,TGTGCCAGCAGGGGAGGGGGCTCCTACAATGAGCAGTTCTTC
TRBV5-4,18,TRBD2,.,TRBJ2-2,CASSIPSGGRHFAGELFF,TGTGCCAGCAGCATCCCTAGCGGGGGCCGCCACTTCGCCGGGGAGCTGTTTTTT
TRBV12-3/TRBV12-4,14,.,many,TRBJ2-7,CASSGTVGTYEQYF,TGTGCCAGCAGCGGGACTGTCGGTACTTACGAGCAGTACTTC
TRBV20-1,15,.,few,TRBJ2-2,CSGRGGGPGTGELFF,TGCAGTGGGAGAGGTGGGGGGCCGGGCACCGGGGAGCTGTTTTTT
TRBV14,14,TRBD2,few,TRBJ2-7,CASSQESRGDEQYF,TGTGCCAGCAGCCAAGAAAGTCGGGGGGACGAGCAGTACTTC
TRBV5-8,14,.,.,TRBJ2-3,CASSLDVNTDTQYF,TGTGCCAGCAGCTTAGATGTTAACACAGATACGCAGTATTTT
TRBV7-9,15,.,.,TRBJ2-3,CASSPPQGSTDTQYF,TGTGCCAGCAGCCCCCCGCAGGGGAGCACAGATACGCAGTATTTT
TRBV10-3,15,TRBD1,once,TRBJ1-3,CAISGQGGTGNTIYF,TGTGCCATCAGTGGACAGGGGGGAACTGGAAACACCATATATTTT
TRBV9,13,TRBD1,.,TRBJ2-1,CASSDGQGHEQFF,TGTGCCAGCAGCGATGGACAGGGGCATGAGCAGTTCTTC
TRBV7-9,15,.,.,TRBJ1-2,CASSLPPAQGLGYTF,TGTGCCAGCAGCTTACCCCCGGCCCAAGGCCTTGGCTACACCTTC
TRBV7-2,14,.,.,TRBJ1-5,CASSAAGGGQPQHF,TGTGCCAGCAGTGCAGCCGGGGGCGGTCAGCCCCAGCATTTT
TRBV2,13,.,few,TRBJ2-4,CASREGGFDIQYF,TGTGCCAGCCGAGAGGGGGGGTTTGACATTCAGTACTTC
TRBV7-9,12,TRBD1,many,TRBJ2-7,CASSRTGDEQYF,TGTGCCAGCAGCCGGACAGGGGACGAGCAGTACTTC
TRBV12-3/TRBV12-4,13,.,.,TRBJ2-4,CASSFEGFGIQYF,TGTGCCAGCAGTTTTGAGGGGTTTGGCATTCAGTACTTC
TRBV5-1,13,.,.,TRBJ1-1,CASSPSYNTEAFF,TGCGCCAGCAGTCCCTCTTACAACACTGAAGCTTTCTTT
TRBV15,14,.,.,TRBJ2-7,CATSRDSGLAEQYF,TGTGCCACCAGCAGAGATTCGGGGTTGGCCGAGCAGTACTTC
TRBV5-1,14,.,.,TRBJ2-5,CASSLGAARGTQYF,TGCGCCAGCAGCTTGGGAGCAGCTCGCGGCACCCAGTACTTC
TRBV4-3,14,.,many,TRBJ2-4,CASRGGLGENIQYF,TGCGCCAGCAGAGGGGGGCTAGGGGAAAACATTCAGTACTTC
TRBV20-1,15,.,few,TRBJ1-6,CSARPNGANNSPLHF,TGCAGTGCTAGACCGAACGGAGCGAATAATTCACCCCTCCACTTT
TRBV4-2,14,.,many,TRBJ1-4,CASSQDWGPGKLFF,TGTGCCAGCAGCCAAGATTGGGGTCCTGGAAAACTGTTTTTT
TRBV7-2,12,.,.,TRBJ2-1,CASSLLGTIPFF,TGTGCCAGCAGCCTCCTAGGGACCATCCCGTTCTTC
TRBV6-2/TRBV6-3,13,.,few,TRBJ1-5,CASSYGRDQPQHF,TGTGCCAGCAGTTACGGTAGGGATCAGCCCCAGCATTTT
TRBV7-7,13,TRBD1,.,TRBJ2-7,CASSSGQAEEQYF,TGTGCCAGCAGCTCGGGACAGGCTGAGGAGCAGTACTTC
TRBV12-3/TRBV12-4,12,.,few,TRBJ1-2,CASSFDGGGYTF,TGTGCCAGCAGCTTCGACGGGGGCGGCTACACCTTC
TRBV29-1,16,TRBD1,.,TRBJ2-5,CSVEDGQGAIEETQYF,TGCAGCGTTGAAGATGGTCAGGGGGCGATTGAAGAGACCCAGTACTTC
TRBV3-1,14,.,few,TRBJ1-2,CASSQELNRRGYTF,TGTGCCAGCAGCCAAGAGTTGAATCGACGGGGCTACACCTTC
TRBV6-2/TRBV6-3,14,.,.,TRBJ1-2,CASSDPGTPYGYTF,TGTGCCAGCAGTGACCCCGGGACACCTTATGGCTACACCTTC
TRBV3-1,14,TRBD2,.,TRBJ2-1,CASSPGTSGALRFF,TGTGCCAGCAGCCCCGGGACTAGCGGGGCCCTCAGGTTCTTC
TRBV2,15,TRBD2,few,TRBJ2-3,CASSYAGGNADTQYF,TGTGCCAGCAGTTATGCGGGGGGTAACGCAGATACGCAGTATTTT
TRBV7-2,13,.,.,TRBJ1-2,CASTTARGEGYTF,TGTGCCAGCACGACCGCGAGGGGCGAAGGCTACACCTTC
TRBV15,20,.,few,TRBJ2-4,CATSRDQVVRARVAKNIQYF,TGTGCCACCAGCAGAGATCAAGTTGTACGCGCCCGCGTCGCCAAAAACATTCAGTACTTC
TRBV7-2,13,.,.,TRBJ1-3,CASSLKVQNTIYF,TGTGCCAGCAGCTTAAAGGTCCAAAACACCATATATTTT
TRBV6-5,17,.,.,TRBJ2-3,CASSDRPFQTFGDTQYF,TGTGCCAGCAGCGACCGTCCATTTCAAACCTTTGGAGATACGCAGTATTTT